A single sample is the source of the 4 T cell receptor beta chains below, sequenced in a study of cytomegalovirus exposure and HLA in healthy donors. Both 60 Vbeta primers and 13 Jbeta primers went into the PCR. Sequencing used immunoSEQ multiplex PCR; TCRdb keeps in-frame clones, though not all of them. Of just under 70,000 clones detected, 75% to 85% appear once; the ten largest clones hold around 6.3%. Sequencing was performed on PBMCs. Receptor source: a human donor in good health.

J is TRBJ2-7 and V is TRBV2, with 12 bases that match TRBD2. Germline-derived CDR1 and CDR2 are SNHLY and FYNNEI. CDR3 length: 15 residues. The V gene end was trimmed by 7 bases and the J gene end by 3 bases; junction bases not matched to a gene: 7. The CDR3, as DNA: TGTGCCAGCAAGACTAGCGGGGGCCCCTTCTACGAGCAGTACTTC. As protein: CASKTSGGPFYEQYF.

The chain is built from TRBV5-6 and TRBJ2-7; 8 bases agree with TRBD1. The ends lost 2 bases at V and 6 bases at J; junction bases unmatched: 7. Germline CDR1 SGHDT, CDR2 YYEEEE. This CDR3 has 14 amino acids. As DNA, the CDR3 is TGTGCCAGCAGCTTAGGACAGGGACGGGGCGAGCAGTACTTC. As protein: CASSLGQGRGEQYF.

The chain is built from TRBV7-6 and TRBJ1-4; 11 bases agree with TRBD1. Germline CDR1 and CDR2: SGHVS and FNYEAQ. V was clipped by 6 bases and J by 2 bases; unmatched bases: 14. This CDR3 is built from 19 residues. The CDR3 reads CASRQGLGQGARTNEKLFF. In DNA, the CDR3 is TGTGCCAGCAGACAAGGACTCGGACAGGGGGCGCGGACTAATGAAAAACTGTTTTTT.

V gene TRBV18 combines with J gene TRBJ2-1; tentative D call: TRBD1 (6 bases). V was clipped by 2 bases and J by 12 bases, with 17 bases between them. The length of the CDR3 is 14 residues. Germline V lookup: CDR1 KGHSH, CDR2 LQKENI. For the CDR3, the DNA is TGTGCCAGCTCACCAGTGACAGAGGGGGTAGGGCAGTTCTTC. Translated: CASSPVTEGVGQFF. Full variable domain (missing parts from reference TRBV18 and TRBJ2-1): NAGVMQNPRHLVRRRGQEARLRCSPMKGHSHVYWYRQLPEEGLKFMVYLQKENIIDESGMPKERFSAEFPKEGPSILRIQQVVRGDSAAYFCASSPVTEGVGQFFGPGTRLTVL.